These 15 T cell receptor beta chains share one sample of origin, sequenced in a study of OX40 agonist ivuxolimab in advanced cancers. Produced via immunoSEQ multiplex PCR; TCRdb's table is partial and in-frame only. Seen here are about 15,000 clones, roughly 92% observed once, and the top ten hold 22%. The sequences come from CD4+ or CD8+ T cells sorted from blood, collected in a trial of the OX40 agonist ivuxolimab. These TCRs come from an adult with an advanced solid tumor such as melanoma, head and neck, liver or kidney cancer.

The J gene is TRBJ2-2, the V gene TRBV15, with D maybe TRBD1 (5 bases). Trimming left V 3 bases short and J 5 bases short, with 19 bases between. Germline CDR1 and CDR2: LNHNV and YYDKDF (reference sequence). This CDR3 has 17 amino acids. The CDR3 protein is CATSSTLPGLTTGELFF. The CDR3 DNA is TGTGCCACCAGCAGTACCCTACCAGGGCTGACGACCGGGGAGCTGTTTTTT.

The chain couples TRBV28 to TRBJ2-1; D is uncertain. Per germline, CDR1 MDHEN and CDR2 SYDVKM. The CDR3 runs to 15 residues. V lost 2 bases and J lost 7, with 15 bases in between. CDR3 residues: CASSLPVRIKNEQFF. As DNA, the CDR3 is TGTGCCAGCAGTTTACCGGTCCGAATCAAAAATGAGCAGTTCTTC.

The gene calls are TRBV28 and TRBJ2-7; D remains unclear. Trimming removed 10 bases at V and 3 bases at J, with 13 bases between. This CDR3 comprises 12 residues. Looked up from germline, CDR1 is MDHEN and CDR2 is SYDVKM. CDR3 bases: TGTGCCACCACGACCCAGGACTACGAGCAGTACTTC. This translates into CATTTQDYEQYF.

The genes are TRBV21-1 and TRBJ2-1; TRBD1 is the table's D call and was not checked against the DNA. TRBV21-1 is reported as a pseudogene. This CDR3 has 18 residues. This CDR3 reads CASIYPGQGEYWDNEQFF. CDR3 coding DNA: TGTGCCAGCATCTACCCGGGACAGGGGGAGTATTGGGACAATGAGCAGTTCTTC.

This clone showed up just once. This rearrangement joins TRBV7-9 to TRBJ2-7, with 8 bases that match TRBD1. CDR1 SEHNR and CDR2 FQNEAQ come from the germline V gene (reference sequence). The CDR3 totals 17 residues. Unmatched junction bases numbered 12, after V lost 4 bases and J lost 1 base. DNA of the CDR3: TGTGCCAGCAGCTCCCCAGGGGGCAGGGAAAAGTCCTACGAGCAGTACTTC. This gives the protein CASSSPGGREKSYEQYF.

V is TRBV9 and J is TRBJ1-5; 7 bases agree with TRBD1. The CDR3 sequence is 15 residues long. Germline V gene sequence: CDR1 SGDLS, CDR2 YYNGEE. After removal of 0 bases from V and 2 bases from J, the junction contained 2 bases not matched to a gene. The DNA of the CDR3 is TGTGCCAGCAGCGTAGGGGGGACAGGCAATCAGCCCCAGCATTTT. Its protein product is CASSVGGTGNQPQHF.

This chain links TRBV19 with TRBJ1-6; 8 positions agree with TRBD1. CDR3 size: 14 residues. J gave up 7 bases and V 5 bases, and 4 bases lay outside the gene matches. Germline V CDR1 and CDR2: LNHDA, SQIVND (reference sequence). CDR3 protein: CASSLTGANSPLHF. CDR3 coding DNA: TGTGCCAGTAGTCTGACAGGGGCGAATTCACCCCTCCACTTT. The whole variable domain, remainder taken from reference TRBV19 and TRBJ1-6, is DGGITQSPKYLFRKEGQNVTLSCEQNLNHDAMYWYRQDPGQGLRLIYYSQIVNDFQKGDIAEGYSVSREKKESFPLTVTSAQKNPTAFYLCASSLTGANSPLHFGNGTRLTVT.

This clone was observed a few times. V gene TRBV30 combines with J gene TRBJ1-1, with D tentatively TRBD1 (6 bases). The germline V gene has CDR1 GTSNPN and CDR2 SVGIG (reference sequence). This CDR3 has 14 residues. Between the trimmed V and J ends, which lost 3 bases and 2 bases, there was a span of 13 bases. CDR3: CAWRGIQGNTEAFF. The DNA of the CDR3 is TGTGCCTGGAGGGGGATACAGGGAAACACTGAAGCTTTCTTT.

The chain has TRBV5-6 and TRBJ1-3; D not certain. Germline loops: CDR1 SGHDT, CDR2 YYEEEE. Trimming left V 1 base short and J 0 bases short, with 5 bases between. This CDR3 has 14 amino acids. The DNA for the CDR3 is TGTGCCAGCAGCTTGCGAGGCTCTGGAAACACCATATATTTT. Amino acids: CASSLRGSGNTIYF.

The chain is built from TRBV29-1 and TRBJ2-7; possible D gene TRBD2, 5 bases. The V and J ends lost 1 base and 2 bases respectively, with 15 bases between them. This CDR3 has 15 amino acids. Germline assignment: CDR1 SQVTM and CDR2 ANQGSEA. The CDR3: CSVEGPVEAAYEQYF. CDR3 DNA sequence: TGCAGCGTTGAAGGGCCAGTGGAGGCGGCCTACGAGCAGTACTTC.

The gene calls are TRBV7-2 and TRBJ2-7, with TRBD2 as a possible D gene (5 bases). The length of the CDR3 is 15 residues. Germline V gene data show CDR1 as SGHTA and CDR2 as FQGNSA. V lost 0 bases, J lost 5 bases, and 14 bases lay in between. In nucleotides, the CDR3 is TGTGCCAGCAGCTTAGCTCTTTCGTCGGGAAACGAGCAGTACTTC. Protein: CASSLALSSGNEQYF.

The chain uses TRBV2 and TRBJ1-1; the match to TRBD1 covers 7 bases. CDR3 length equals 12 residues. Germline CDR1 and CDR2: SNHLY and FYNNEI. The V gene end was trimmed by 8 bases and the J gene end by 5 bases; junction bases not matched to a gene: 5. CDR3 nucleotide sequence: TGTGCCAGCTTTAGGACAGGAACTGAAGCTTTCTTT. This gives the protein CASFRTGTEAFF.

CDR3 amino acids: CASSRPTGEGSGNTIYF. The CDR3 region has the DNA TGTGCCAGCAGCAGACCGACAGGGGAAGGCTCTGGAAACACCATATATTTT. The rearrangement links TRBV21-1 to TRBJ1-3; TRBD1, the table's D call, was not compared with the DNA. TRBV21-1 is a pseudogene locus. The CDR3 runs to 17 residues.

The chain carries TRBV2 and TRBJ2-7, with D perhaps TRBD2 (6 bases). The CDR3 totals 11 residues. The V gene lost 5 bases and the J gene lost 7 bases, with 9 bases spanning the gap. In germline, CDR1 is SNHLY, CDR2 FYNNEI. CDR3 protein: CASSIGGEQYF. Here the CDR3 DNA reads TGTGCCAGCAGTATCGGGGGTGAGCAGTACTTC.

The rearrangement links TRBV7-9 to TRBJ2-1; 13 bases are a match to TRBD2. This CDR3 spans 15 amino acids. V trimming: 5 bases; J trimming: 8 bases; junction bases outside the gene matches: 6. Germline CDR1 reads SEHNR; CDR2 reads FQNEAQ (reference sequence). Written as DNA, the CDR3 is TGTGCCAGCAGCCTACTAGCGGGAGGGGTTGATGAGCAGTTCTTC. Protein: CASSLLAGGVDEQFF. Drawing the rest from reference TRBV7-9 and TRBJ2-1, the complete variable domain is DTGVSQNPRHKITKRGQNVTFRCDPISEHNRLYWYRQTLGQGPEFLTYFQNEAQLEKSRLLSDRFSAERPKGSFSTLEIQRTEQGDSAMYLCASSLLAGGVDEQFFGPGTRLTVL.